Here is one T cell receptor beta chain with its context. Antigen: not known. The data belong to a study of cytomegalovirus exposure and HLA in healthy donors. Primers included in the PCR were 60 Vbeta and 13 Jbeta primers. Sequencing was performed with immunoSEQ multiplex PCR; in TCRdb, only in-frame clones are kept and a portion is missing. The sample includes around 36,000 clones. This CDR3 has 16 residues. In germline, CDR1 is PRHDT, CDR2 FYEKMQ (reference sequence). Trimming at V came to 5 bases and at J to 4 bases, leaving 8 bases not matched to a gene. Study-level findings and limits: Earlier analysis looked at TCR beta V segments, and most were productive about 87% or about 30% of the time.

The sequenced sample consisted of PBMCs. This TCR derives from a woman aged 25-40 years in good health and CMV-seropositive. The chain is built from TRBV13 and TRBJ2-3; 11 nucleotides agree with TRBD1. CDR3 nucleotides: TGTGCCAGCAGCCCAGGCGGACAGGGGGCCTCAGATACGCAGTATTTT. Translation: CASSPGGQGASDTQYF. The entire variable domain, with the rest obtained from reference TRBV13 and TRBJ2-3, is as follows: AAGVIQSPRHLIKEKRETATLKCYPIPRHDTVYWYQQGPGQDPQFLISFYEKMQSDKGSIPDRFSAQQFSDYHSELNMSSLELGDSALYFCASSPGGQGASDTQYFGPGTRLTVL.